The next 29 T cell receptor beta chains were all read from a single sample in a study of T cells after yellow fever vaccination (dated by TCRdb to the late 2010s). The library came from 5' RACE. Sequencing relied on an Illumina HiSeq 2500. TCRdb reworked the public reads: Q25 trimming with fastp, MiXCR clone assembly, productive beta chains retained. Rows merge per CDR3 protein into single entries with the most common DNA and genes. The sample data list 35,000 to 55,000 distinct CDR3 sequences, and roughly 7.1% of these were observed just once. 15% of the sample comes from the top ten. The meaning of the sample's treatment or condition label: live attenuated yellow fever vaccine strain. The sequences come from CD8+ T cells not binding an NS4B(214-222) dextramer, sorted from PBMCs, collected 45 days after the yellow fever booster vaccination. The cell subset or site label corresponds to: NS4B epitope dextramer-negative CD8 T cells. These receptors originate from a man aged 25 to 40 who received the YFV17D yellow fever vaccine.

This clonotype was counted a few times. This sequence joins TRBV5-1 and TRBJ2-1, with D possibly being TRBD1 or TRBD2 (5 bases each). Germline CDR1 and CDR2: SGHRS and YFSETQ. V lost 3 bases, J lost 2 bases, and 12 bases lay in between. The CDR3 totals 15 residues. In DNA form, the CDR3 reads TGCGCCAGCAGCTACCGGGGACCAACCTACAATGAGCAGTTCTTC. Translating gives CASSYRGPTYNEQFF.

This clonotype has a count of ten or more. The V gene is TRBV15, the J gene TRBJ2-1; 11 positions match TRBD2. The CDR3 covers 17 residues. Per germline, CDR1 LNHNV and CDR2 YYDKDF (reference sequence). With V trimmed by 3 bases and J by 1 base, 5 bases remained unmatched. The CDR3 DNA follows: TGTGCCACCAGCAGTTCCGGGACTAGCGGTTCCTACAATGAGCAGTTCTTC. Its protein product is CATSSSGTSGSYNEQFF. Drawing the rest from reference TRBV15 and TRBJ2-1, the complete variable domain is DAMVIQNPRYQVTQFGKPVTLSCSQTLNHNVMYWYQQKSSQAPKLLFHYYDKDFNNEADTPDNFQSRRPNTSFCFLDIRSPGLGDTAMYLCATSSSGTSGSYNEQFFGPGTRLTVL.

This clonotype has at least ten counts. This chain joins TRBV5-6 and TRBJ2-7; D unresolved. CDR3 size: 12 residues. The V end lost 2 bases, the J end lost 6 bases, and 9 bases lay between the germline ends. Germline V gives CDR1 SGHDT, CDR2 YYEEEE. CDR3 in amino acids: CASSLASGEQYF. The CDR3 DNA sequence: TGTGCCAGCAGCTTAGCCTCCGGCGAGCAGTACTTC.

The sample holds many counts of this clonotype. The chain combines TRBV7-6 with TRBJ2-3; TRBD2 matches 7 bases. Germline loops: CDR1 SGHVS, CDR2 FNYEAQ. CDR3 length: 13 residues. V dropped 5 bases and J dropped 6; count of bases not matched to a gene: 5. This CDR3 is CASSPTSSDTQYF. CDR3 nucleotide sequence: TGTGCCAGCAGCCCGACTAGCTCGGATACGCAGTATTTT.

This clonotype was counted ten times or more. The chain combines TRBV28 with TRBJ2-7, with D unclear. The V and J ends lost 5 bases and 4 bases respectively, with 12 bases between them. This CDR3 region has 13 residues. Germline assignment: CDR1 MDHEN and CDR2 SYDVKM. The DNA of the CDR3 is TGTGCCAGCAGTCCCGCCGAACGGTACGAGCAGTACTTC. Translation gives CASSPAERYEQYF.

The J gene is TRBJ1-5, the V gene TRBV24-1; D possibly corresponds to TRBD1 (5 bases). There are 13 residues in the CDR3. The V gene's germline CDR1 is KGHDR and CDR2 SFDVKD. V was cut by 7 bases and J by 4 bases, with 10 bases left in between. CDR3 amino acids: CATRGTQNQPQHF. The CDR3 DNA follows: TGTGCCACCAGGGGGACGCAAAATCAGCCCCAGCATTTT.

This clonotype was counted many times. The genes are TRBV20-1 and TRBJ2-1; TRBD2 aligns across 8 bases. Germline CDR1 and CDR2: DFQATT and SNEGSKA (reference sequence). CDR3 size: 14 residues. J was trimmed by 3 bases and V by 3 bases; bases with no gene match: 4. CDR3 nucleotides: TGCAGTGCTAGCCCGGGACTAGGCTACAATGAGCAGTTCTTC. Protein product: CSASPGLGYNEQFF.

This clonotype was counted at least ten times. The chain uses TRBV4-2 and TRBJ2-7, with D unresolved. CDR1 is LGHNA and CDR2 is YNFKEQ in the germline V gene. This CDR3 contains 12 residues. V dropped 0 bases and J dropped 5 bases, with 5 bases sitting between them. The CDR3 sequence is CASSQDFNEQYF. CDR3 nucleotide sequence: TGTGCCAGCAGCCAAGATTTCAACGAGCAGTACTTC.

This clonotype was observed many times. CDR3 coding DNA: TGCAGTGCTAGACCCCCGGGGGCTGAATTGTATGAGCAGTTCTTC. It yields the protein CSARPPGAELYEQFF. The chain couples TRBV20-1 to TRBJ2-1, with D perhaps matching TRBD1 or TRBD2 (6 bases each). The CDR3 contains 15 residues. V shed 2 bases and J shed 8 bases, with 19 bases lying between them. Germline CDR1 DFQATT, CDR2 SNEGSKA (reference sequence).

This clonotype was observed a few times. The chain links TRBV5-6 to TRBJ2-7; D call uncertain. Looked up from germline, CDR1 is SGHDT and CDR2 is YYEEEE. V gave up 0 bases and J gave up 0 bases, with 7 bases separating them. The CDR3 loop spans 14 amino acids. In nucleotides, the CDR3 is TGTGCCAGCAGCTTGGCTCACAGCTCCTACGAGCAGTACTTC. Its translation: CASSLAHSSYEQYF.

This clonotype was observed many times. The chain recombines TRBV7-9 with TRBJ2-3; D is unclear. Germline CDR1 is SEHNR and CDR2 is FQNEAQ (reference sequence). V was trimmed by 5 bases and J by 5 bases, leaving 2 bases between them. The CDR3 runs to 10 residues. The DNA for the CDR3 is TGTGCCAGCAGCCTAGATACGCAGTATTTT. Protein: CASSLDTQYF.

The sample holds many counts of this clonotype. In DNA, the CDR3 is TGTGCCAGCAGCCACACTAGCCCTTACAATGAGCAGTTCTTC. Its translation: CASSHTSPYNEQFF. The V gene is TRBV12-3 or TRBV12-4, the J gene TRBJ2-1; TRBD2 might be the D (6 bases). CDR3 size: 14 residues. The V end lost 6 bases, the J end lost 4 bases, and 13 bases lay between the germline ends.

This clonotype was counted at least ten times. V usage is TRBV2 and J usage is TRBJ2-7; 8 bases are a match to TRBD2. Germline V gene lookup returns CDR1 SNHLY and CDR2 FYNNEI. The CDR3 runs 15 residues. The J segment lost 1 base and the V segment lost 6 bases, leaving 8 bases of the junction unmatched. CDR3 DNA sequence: TGTGCCAGCAGCGGGGGGGGGACCGTATCCTACGAGCAGTACTTC. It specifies CASSGGGTVSYEQYF.

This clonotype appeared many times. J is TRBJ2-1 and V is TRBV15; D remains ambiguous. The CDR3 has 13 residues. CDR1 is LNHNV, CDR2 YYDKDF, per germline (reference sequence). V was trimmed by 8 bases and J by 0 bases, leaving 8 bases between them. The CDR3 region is CATRDASYNEQFF. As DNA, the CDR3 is TGTGCCACCCGTGATGCCTCCTACAATGAGCAGTTCTTC.

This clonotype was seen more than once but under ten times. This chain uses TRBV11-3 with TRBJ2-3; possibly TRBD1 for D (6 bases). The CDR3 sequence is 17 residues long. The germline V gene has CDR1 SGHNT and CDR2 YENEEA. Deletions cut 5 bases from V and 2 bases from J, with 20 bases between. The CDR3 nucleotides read TGTGCCAGCAGCCCCGGCTTGGGGGCCACCTTCACAGATACGCAGTATTTT. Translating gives CASSPGLGATFTDTQYF.

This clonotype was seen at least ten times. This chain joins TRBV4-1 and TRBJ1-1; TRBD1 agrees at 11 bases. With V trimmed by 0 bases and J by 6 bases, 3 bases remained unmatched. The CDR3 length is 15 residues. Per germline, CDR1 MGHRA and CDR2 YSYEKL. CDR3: CASSQEGQGASEAFF. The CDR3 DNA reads TGCGCCAGCAGCCAAGAAGGACAGGGGGCATCTGAAGCTTTCTTT.

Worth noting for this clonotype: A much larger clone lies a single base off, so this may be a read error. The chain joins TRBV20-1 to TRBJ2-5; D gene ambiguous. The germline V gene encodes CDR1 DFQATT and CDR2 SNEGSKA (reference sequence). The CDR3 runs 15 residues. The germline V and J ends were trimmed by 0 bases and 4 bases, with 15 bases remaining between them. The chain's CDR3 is CSARDPVGAAETQYF. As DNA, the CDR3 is TGCAGTGCTAGAGACCCGGTAGGTGCGGCAGAGACCCAGTACTTC.

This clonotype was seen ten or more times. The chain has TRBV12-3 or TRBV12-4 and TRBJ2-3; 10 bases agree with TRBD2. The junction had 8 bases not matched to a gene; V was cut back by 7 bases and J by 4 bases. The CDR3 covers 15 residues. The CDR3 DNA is TGTGCCAGCAACCAAGCGGGAGGGCCCGCAGATACGCAGTATTTT. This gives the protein CASNQAGGPADTQYF.

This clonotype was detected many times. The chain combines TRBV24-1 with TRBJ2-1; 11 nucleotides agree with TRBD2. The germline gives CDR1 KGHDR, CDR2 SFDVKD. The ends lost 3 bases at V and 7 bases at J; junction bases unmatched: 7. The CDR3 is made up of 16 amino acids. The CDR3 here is CATSDTTSGGFNEQFF. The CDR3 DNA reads TGTGCCACCAGTGATACTACTAGCGGGGGCTTTAATGAGCAGTTCTTC.

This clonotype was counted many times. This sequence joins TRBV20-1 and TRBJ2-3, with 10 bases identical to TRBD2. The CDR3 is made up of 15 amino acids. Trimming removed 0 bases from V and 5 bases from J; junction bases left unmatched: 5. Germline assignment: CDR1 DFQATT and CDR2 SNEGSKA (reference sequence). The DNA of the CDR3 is TGCAGTGCTAGAGATAAGCTAGCGGGAGTAGATACGCAGTATTTT. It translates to CSARDKLAGVDTQYF.

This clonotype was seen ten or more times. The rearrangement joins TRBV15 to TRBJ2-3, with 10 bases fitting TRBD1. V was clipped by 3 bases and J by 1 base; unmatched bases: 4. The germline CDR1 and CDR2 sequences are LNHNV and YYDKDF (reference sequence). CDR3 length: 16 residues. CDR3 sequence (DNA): TGTGCCACCAGCAGGGCCGGGACAGGGGGCACAGATACGCAGTATTTT. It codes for CATSRAGTGGTDTQYF. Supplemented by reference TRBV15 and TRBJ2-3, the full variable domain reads DAMVIQNPRYQVTQFGKPVTLSCSQTLNHNVMYWYQQKSSQAPKLLFHYYDKDFNNEADTPDNFQSRRPNTSFCFLDIRSPGLGDTAMYLCATSRAGTGGTDTQYFGPGTRLTVL.

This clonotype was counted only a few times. In nucleotides, the CDR3 is TGCAGCGTTGTAGGGGCCGAGCAGTACTTC. Translated, it gives CSVVGAEQYF. The genes are TRBV29-1 and TRBJ2-7; D is possibly TRBD1 (5 bases). This CDR3 is built from 10 residues. Germline V lookup: CDR1 SQVTM, CDR2 ANQGSEA. Between the trimmed V and J ends, which lost 4 bases and 6 bases, there was a span of 7 bases.

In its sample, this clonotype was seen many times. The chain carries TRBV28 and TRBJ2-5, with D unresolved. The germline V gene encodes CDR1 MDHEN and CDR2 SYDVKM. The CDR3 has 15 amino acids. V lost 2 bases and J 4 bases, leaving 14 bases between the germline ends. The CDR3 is CASSLISRPGETQYF. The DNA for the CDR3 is TGTGCCAGCAGTTTAATCAGCAGGCCGGGAGAGACCCAGTACTTC.

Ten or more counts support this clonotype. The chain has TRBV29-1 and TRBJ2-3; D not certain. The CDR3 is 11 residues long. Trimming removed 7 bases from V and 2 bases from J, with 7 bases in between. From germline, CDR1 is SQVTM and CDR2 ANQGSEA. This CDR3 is CSDRPTDTQYF. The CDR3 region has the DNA TGCAGCGATCGACCCACAGATACGCAGTATTTT.

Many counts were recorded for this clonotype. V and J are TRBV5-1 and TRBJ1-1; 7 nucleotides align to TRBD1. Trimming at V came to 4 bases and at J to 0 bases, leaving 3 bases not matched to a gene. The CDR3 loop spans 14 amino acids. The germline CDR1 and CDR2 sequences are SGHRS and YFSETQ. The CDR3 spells CASSTTGVNTEAFF. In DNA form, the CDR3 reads TGCGCCAGCAGCACAACAGGGGTGAACACTGAAGCTTTCTTT.

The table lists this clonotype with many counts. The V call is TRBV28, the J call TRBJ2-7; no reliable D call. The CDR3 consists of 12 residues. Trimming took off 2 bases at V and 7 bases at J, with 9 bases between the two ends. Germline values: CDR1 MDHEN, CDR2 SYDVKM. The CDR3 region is CASSLPPVEQYF. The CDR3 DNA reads TGTGCCAGCAGTTTACCCCCCGTGGAGCAGTACTTC.

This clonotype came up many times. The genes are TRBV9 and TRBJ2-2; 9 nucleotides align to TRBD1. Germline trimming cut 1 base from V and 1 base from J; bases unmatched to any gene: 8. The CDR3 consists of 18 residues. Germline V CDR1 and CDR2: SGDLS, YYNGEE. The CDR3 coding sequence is TGTGCCAGCAGCGTATCGAACCGGGACAGGGAGAACACCGGGGAGCTGTTTTTT. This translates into CASSVSNRDRENTGELFF. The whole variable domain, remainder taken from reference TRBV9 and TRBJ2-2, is DSGVTQTPKHLITATGQRVTLRCSPRSGDLSVYWYQQSLDQGLQFLIQYYNGEERAKGNILERFSAQQFPDLHSELNLSSLELGDSALYFCASSVSNRDRENTGELFFGEGSRLTVL.

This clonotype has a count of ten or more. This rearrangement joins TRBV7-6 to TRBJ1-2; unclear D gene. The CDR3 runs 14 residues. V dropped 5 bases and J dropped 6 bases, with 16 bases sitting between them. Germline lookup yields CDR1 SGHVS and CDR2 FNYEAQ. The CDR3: CASSPWGGPDGYTF. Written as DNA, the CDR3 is TGTGCCAGCAGCCCCTGGGGAGGGCCGGATGGCTACACCTTC.

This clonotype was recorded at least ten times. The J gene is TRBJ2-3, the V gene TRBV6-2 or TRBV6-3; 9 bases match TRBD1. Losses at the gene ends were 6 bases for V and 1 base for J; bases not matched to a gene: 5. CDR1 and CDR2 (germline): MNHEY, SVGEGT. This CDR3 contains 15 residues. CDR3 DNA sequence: TGTGCCAGCAGAAGGACAGGGGACGGCACAGATACGCAGTATTTT. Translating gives CASRRTGDGTDTQYF.